The entry that follows covers one TCR beta chain sequence. Its cognate antigen is unknown. The V gene's germline CDR1 is LNHNV and CDR2 YYDKDF (reference sequence). V was trimmed by 1 base and J by 13 bases, leaving 20 bases between them. The CDR3 has 15 amino acids. These data originate in a study of shared clonotypes between healthy human individuals. Clones were read by immunoSEQ multiplex PCR, and TCRdb kept only the in-frame ones, dropping some. The sample lists more than 500,000 clones, 95% to 97% occurring once. Study-wide results and limits: The study drew on few donors, limiting represented genetic and exposure-history diversity.

The TCR comes from a woman aged 25 to 45 in good health. The chain combines TRBV15 with TRBJ2-1, with D possibly being TRBD2 (6 bases). The sequencing sample was made of naive CD4+ T cells sorted from blood. The subset here: CD45RA+ positively selected. Here the CDR3 DNA reads TGTGCCACCAGCAGAGCGGGACTCGGGACCGCGGAACAGTTCTTC. Its translation: CATSRAGLGTAEQFF.